This T cell receptor (beta chain) came from a study of blood T cell repertoires in COVID-19. Across the study: The United States, Italy and Spain supplied acute and convalescent COVID-19 samples.

With 0 bases removed from V and 2 bases from J, the gap between germline ends came to 8 bases. The germline V gene has CDR1 SGHTA and CDR2 FQGTGA. This CDR3 contains 14 residues. Methods used by the authors: Counts of nucleated cells, estimated from reference gene primer amplification, were obtained. Sequenced by immunoSEQ multiplex PCR; TCRdb stores in-frame clones only, minus some. V and J calls and clone size come straight from that table; D and trimming were deduced from the DNA. The repertoire holds around 46,000 clones, about 87% seen once, with 2.1% in the top ten. Patients of the Seattle cohort, enrolled during active infection, were followed longitudinally.

The clonotype was recovered from a woman of 80 years or more with COVID-19, enrolled during active disease. The gene calls are TRBV7-3 and TRBJ2-7; no reliable D call. Sequencing input: peripheral blood. The CDR3 loop is CASSLTVQPYEQYF. As DNA, the CDR3 is TGTGCCAGCAGCTTAACAGTACAGCCCTACGAGCAGTACTTC.